A single sample gave rise to the 11 T cell receptor beta chains below, sequenced in a study of T-cell memory formation after mild COVID-19. In TCRdb, the 5' RACE reads were re-called with MiXCR into one record per CDR3 protein. The table lists roughly 100,000 distinct CDR3 sequences, about 15% of them singletons. The sample taken for sequencing was PBMCs or a T cell subset sorted from them (not recorded which). The origin of the receptors is a man aged 18 to 30 who had mild COVID-19 (a few samples of this study predate the infection). Cell type and time point are not known.

In this sample, this clonotype turned up once. The chain joins TRBV6-2 or TRBV6-3 to TRBJ2-7; tentative D call: TRBD2 (5 bases). The CDR3 sequence is 15 residues long. Trimming removed 6 bases at V and 1 base at J, with 16 bases between. CDR1 is MNHEY and CDR2 is SVGEGT in the germline V gene. Written as DNA, the CDR3 is TGTGCCAGCAGCGAACGGAGGCCGACTTCCTACGAGCAGTACGTC. Protein: CASSERRPTSYEQYV.

The chain employs TRBV24-1 and TRBJ2-2; D is possibly TRBD2 (6 bases). The V end was cut by 11 bases, the J end by 4 bases, with 22 bases between. This CDR3 contains 16 residues. Germline CDR1 KGHDR, CDR2 SFDVKD. The CDR3 sequence: CAIMTAEGSGTGELFF. The CDR3 DNA is TGTGCCATCATGACGGCGGAGGGTTCGGGCACCGGGGAGCTGTTTTTT.

The V call is TRBV9, the J call TRBJ1-1; the D gene is possibly TRBD1 (6 bases). Looked up from germline, CDR1 is SGDLS and CDR2 is YYNGEE. The CDR3 runs 14 residues. Trimming cost V 5 bases and J 4 bases, with 15 bases left between them. As DNA, the CDR3 is TGTGCCAGCAGTCAAACAGGGTTGGTCACTGAAGCTTTCTTT. This translates into CASSQTGLVTEAFF. The entire variable domain, with the rest obtained from reference TRBV9 and TRBJ1-1, is as follows: DSGVTQTPKHLITATGQRVTLRCSPRSGDLSVYWYQQSLDQGLQFLIQYYNGEERAKGNILERFSAQQFPDLHSELNLSSLELGDSALYFCASSQTGLVTEAFFGQGTRLTVV.

V and J are TRBV20-1 and TRBJ1-3; 7 bases map to TRBD1. Germline lookup yields CDR1 DFQATT and CDR2 SNEGSKA (reference sequence). The CDR3 length is 17 residues. The trim removed 1 base at V and 2 bases at J, leaving 11 bases unmatched. The CDR3 protein is CSARGRGDREPGNTIYF. Here the CDR3 DNA reads TGCAGTGCTAGAGGGCGTGGAGACAGGGAACCTGGAAACACCATATATTTT.

The chain recombines TRBV2 with TRBJ2-3; TRBD2 might be the D (5 bases). From germline, CDR1 is SNHLY and CDR2 FYNNEI. This CDR3 spans 15 amino acids. Trimming took 7 bases from V and 0 from J, leaving 14 bases between them. CDR3 sequence reads: CASTFGSGSTDTQYF. The DNA for the CDR3 is TGTGCCAGCACGTTCGGGTCGGGAAGCACAGATACGCAGTATTTT.

The chain recombines TRBV6-5 with TRBJ1-5; D not resolved. CDR3 size: 15 residues. Trimming shortened V by 7 bases and J by 2 bases, and 15 bases separated the two germline ends. CDR1 is MNHEY and CDR2 is SVGAGI in the germline V gene. The chain's CDR3 is CASNPSGGGNQPQHF. CDR3 bases: TGTGCCAGCAACCCCTCCGGCGGGGGCAATCAGCCCCAGCATTTT.

This clonotype appeared many times. This chain links TRBV7-9 with TRBJ1-6; D ambiguous. The CDR3 runs 17 residues. Trimming shortened V by 4 bases and J by 0 bases, and 13 bases separated the two germline ends. Germline CDR1 and CDR2: SEHNR and FQNEAQ (reference sequence). Here the CDR3 reads CASSSSYRGSYNSPLHF. The CDR3 nucleotides are TGTGCCAGCAGCTCCTCTTACAGAGGCTCCTATAATTCACCCCTCCACTTT.

The chain uses TRBV5-4 and TRBJ1-3, with a weak D call TRBD1 (5 bases). From germline, CDR1 is SGHNT and CDR2 YYREEE (reference sequence). The CDR3 consists of 15 residues. V dropped 2 bases and J dropped 0 bases, with 9 bases sitting between them. The CDR3 protein is CASSFWGSSGNTIYF. The CDR3 region has the DNA TGTGCCAGCAGCTTCTGGGGGTCCTCTGGAAACACCATATATTTT.

The V call is TRBV28, the J call TRBJ1-6; a weak D match, TRBD1 (5 bases). Trimming pared 2 bases from V and 2 bases from J, leaving 13 bases between. The germline V gene encodes CDR1 MDHEN and CDR2 SYDVKM. This CDR3 has 17 residues. In nucleotides, the CDR3 is TGTGCCAGCAGTTTAGGGACGGGGACCCCCTATAATTCACCCCTCCACTTT. It specifies CASSLGTGTPYNSPLHF.

This clonotype came up a few times. The J gene is TRBJ1-3, the V gene TRBV9; perhaps TRBD1 as D (5 bases). Per the germline V gene, CDR1 is SGDLS and CDR2 is YYNGEE. The CDR3 extends over 15 amino acids. The V and J ends lost 3 bases and 4 bases respectively, with 14 bases between them. Here the CDR3 DNA reads TGTGCCAGCAGCGCGTCCTTTGGGGGAGGAAACACCATATATTTT. This sequence encodes CASSASFGGGNTIYF.

This clonotype occurred many times. Here the CDR3 DNA reads TGCGCCAGCAGCTTGGTGGCGGGGGGGCGCGCCCACAATGAGCAGTTCTTC. Protein product: CASSLVAGGRAHNEQFF. This chain joins TRBV5-1 and TRBJ2-1; 9 bases line up with TRBD2. The CDR3 extends over 17 amino acids. The ends lost 0 bases at V and 5 bases at J; junction bases unmatched: 9. Germline V gene sequence: CDR1 SGHRS, CDR2 YFSETQ. Combining the CDR3 with reference TRBV5-1 and TRBJ2-1 gives the whole variable domain KAGVTQTPRYLIKTRGQQVTLSCSPISGHRSVSWYQQTPGQGLQFLFEYFSETQRNKGNFPGRFSGRQFSNSRSEMNVSTLELGDSALYLCASSLVAGGRAHNEQFFGPGTRLTVL.